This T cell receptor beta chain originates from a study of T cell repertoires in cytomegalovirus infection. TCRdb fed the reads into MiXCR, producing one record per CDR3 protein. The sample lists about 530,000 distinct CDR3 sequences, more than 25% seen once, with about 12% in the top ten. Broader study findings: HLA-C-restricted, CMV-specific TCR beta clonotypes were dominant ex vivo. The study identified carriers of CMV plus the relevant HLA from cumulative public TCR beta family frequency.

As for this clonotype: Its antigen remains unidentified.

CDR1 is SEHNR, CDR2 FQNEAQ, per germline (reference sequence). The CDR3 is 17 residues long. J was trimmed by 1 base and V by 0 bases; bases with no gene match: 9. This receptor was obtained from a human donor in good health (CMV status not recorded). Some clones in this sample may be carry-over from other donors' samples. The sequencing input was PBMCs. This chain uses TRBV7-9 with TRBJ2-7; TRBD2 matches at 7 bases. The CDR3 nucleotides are TGTGCCAGCAGCTTAGCCGCGCTGGGCGGGAGATCCTACGAGCAGTACTTC. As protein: CASSLAALGGRSYEQYF. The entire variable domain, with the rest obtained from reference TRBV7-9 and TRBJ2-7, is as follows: DTGVSQNPRHKITKRGQNVTFRCDPISEHNRLYWYRQTLGQGPEFLTYFQNEAQLEKSRLLSDRFSAERPKGSFSTLEIQRTEQGDSAMYLCASSLAALGGRSYEQYFGPGTRLTVT.